This T cell receptor (beta chain) appears in the sequencing data of a study of OX40 agonist ivuxolimab in advanced cancers. Broadly, across the study: Ivuxolimab was an agonistic, fully human IgG2 monoclonal antibody directed against OX40 (CD134), a costimulatory receptor. Peripheral TCRbeta sequencing aimed to test whether ivuxolimab altered TCR sequence diversity and caused clonal T-cell expansion. Patients were allowed to have had prior anti-PD-1, anti-PD-L1 or anti-CTLA-4 therapy, and 30% to 40% of the dose-escalation patients had been treated with checkpoint inhibitors. Partial responses were achieved by three dose-escalation patients, of whom one had hepatocellular carcinoma and two had cutaneous melanoma. Of the roughly 50 dose-escalation patients, hepatocellular carcinoma was present in approximately 20, melanoma in some 15, renal cell carcinoma in 9 and head and neck cancer in 9. In the dose-escalation cohort, 75% to 90% of patients were male, and the mean age was 60 years with a range of about 20 to 80. The paper covers the monotherapy dose-escalation part of the phase I ivuxolimab trial, which included N ≈ 52 patients. Intravenous ivuxolimab was administered to patients every 2 weeks at six dose levels: 0.01, 0.1, 0.3, 1.5, 3 and 10 mg/kg.

Genomic DNA was isolated from the sorted cells so that the TCRbeta CDR3 region could be sequenced. The immunoSEQ Assay was used for sequencing of TCRbeta CDR3 regions. The source is immuneACCESS, and TCRdb retained only in-frame sequences with V and J called. Part of the clones is not carried over; for the studies checked, unresolved V genes explain less than half of this, and the remainder is unexplained. The sample data list nearly 95,000 clones, and roughly 94% of these were observed just once. The top ten hold over 2.5% of the sample. The trial excluded patients who had a history of autoimmune disease or were on systemic immunosuppression. Peripheral blood for TCR sequencing was collected from all dose cohorts at baseline, on cycle 4 day 1, and on cycle 7 day 1. The samples were taken from a phase I, first-in-human, multicenter, open-label dose-escalation trial of ivuxolimab. Adults with locally advanced or metastatic melanoma, renal cell carcinoma, hepatocellular carcinoma or head and neck squamous cell carcinoma were enrolled in the trial. CD4+ and CD8+ T cells were sorted separately from peripheral blood before TCR sequencing.

CDR1 and CDR2, per the germline V gene, are SQVTM and ANQGSEA. V loses 4 bases of germline sequence and J loses 8 bases, and the interval between the two ends is 11 bases. The CDR3 spans 11 residues, from the cysteine through the phenylalanine. The only DNA kept is the CDR3, 33 bases in frame from the first base. The research as a whole found: Low levels of normalized T-cell clonal expansion were also seen in some nonresponding patients. Partial responders in the 0.1-3.0 mg/kg groups had among the lowest normalized peripheral clonal expansion, especially among CD8+ T cells. At doses from 0.1 to 3.0 mg/kg, clonal expansion was seen in both CD4+ and CD8+ blood T cells between baseline and week 6. After ivuxolimab, CD8+ T cells had more expanded clones than CD4+ T cells on average. Antigen specificity was not determined for the clonally expanded peripheral T cells.

The table lists this clone with a few counts. Its target antigen remains unknown. No per-base quality is available; no much larger clone lies one base away. The sequence came from an adult with an advanced solid tumor such as melanoma, head and neck, liver or kidney cancer. The chain is encoded by TRBV29-1 joined to TRBJ1-2, and TRBD1 may be the D gene, going by 6 matching bases. This specimen consisted of CD4+ or CD8+ T cells sorted from blood, obtained in a trial of the OX40 agonist ivuxolimab. Here the CDR3 is given as CSVAGERGYTF. The DNA reads TGCAGCGTTGCAGGGGAGAGGGGCTACACCTTC.